A single sample is the source of the 3 T cell receptor beta chains below, sequenced in a study of control samples from healthy donors and cancer patients. Clones were sequenced by immunoSEQ multiplex PCR, and TCRdb holds only the in-frame ones, with some missing. The table includes around 100,000 clones, just over 85% detected once. Material: blood. The receptors come from a man aged 30 to 45 in good health.

The rearrangement uses TRBV7-9 and TRBJ2-7, with D uncertain. Germline assignment: CDR1 SEHNR and CDR2 FQNEAQ (reference sequence). The germline V and J ends were trimmed by 0 bases and 3 bases, with 9 bases remaining between them. The CDR3 sequence is 14 residues long. The CDR3 loop reads CASSLARLNYEQYF. CDR3 bases: TGTGCCAGCAGCTTAGCGAGGCTGAACTACGAGCAGTACTTC.

The chain joins TRBV21-1 to TRBJ2-7; the table gives TRBD2 as D, unverified against the DNA. TRBV21-1 is assigned pseudogene status. The CDR3 is 16 residues long. CDR3 protein: CARRVGGDGGSYEQYF. DNA of the CDR3: TGTGCCAGGAGAGTTGGAGGGGACGGGGGCTCCTACGAGCAGTACTTC.

This clone has a handful of counts. This chain uses TRBV6-5 with TRBJ2-6; the D gene is possibly TRBD2 (6 bases). This CDR3 is 15 amino acids long. The V gene lost 6 bases and the J gene lost 0 bases, with 9 bases spanning the gap. CDR1 and CDR2 from the germline V gene are MNHEY and SVGAGI. CDR3: CASRLGGSGANVLTF. Written as DNA, the CDR3 is TGTGCCAGCAGGCTCGGGGGCTCTGGGGCCAACGTCCTGACTTTC.